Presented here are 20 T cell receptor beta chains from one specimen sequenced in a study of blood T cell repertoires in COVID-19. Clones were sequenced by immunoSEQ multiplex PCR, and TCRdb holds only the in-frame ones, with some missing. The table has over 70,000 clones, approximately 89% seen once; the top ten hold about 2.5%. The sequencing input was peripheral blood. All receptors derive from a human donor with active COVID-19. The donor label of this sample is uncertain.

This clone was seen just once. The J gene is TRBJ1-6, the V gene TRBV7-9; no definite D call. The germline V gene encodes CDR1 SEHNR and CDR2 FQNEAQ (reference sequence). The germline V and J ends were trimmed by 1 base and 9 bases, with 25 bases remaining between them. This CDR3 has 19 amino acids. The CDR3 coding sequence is TGTGCCAGCAGCTTAGAGTCTTATGGAATCCAAGGCACGGGTTCACCCCTCCACTTT. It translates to CASSLESYGIQGTGSPLHF.

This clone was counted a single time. In DNA form, the CDR3 reads TGTGCCAGCAGCGCCGGGACAGGGTCGGCCCCCCAGCATTTT. This gives the protein CASSAGTGSAPQHF. This sequence joins TRBV7-2 and TRBJ1-5; TRBD1 aligns across 9 bases. This CDR3 has 14 amino acids. Germline V gene data show CDR1 as SGHTA and CDR2 as FQGNSA. V trimming: 5 bases; J trimming: 10 bases; junction bases outside the gene matches: 9.

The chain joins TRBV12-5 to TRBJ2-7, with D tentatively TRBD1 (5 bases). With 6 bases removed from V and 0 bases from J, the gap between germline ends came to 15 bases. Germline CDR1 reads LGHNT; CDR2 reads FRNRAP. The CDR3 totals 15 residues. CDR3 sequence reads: CASGPTGVGSYEQYF. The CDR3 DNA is TGTGCTAGTGGACCAACAGGAGTAGGCTCCTACGAGCAGTACTTC. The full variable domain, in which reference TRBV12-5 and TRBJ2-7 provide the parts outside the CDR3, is DARVTQTPRHKVTEMGQEVTMRCQPILGHNTVFWYRQTMMQGLELLAYFRNRAPLDDSGMPKDRFSAEMPDATLATLKIQPSEPRDSAVYFCASGPTGVGSYEQYFGPGTRLTVT.

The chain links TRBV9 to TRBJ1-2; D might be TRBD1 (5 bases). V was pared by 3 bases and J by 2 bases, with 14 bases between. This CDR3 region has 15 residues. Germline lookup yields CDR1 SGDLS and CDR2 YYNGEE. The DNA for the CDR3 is TGTGCCAGCAGCGCCGCGGGACGGACCAACTATGGCTACACCTTC. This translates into CASSAAGRTNYGYTF.

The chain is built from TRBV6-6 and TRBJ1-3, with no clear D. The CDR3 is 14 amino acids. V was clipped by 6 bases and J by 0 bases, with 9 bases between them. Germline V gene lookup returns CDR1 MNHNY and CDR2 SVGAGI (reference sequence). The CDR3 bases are TGTGCCAGCAGACTACCGGGCTCTGGAAACACCATATATTTT. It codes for CASRLPGSGNTIYF.

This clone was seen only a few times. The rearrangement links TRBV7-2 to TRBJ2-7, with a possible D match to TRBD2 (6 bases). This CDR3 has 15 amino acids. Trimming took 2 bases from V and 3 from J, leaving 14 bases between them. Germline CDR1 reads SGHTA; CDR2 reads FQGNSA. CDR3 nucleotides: TGTGCCAGCAGCTTATGGCAGGGACTGAGCTACGAGCAGTACTTC. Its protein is CASSLWQGLSYEQYF.

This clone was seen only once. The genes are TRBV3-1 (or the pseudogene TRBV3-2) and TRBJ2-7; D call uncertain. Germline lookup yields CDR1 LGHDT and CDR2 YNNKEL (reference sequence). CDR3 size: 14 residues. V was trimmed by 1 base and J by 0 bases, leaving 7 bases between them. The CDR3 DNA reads TGTGCCAGCAGCCAAGGCGTCTACTCCTACGAGCAGTACTTC. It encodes CASSQGVYSYEQYF.

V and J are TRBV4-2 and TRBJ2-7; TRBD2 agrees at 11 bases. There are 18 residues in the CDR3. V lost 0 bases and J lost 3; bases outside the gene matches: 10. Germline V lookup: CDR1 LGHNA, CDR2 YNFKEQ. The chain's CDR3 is CASSQDLAGGSILYEQYF. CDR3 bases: TGTGCCAGCAGCCAAGACCTAGCGGGGGGCTCGATTCTCTACGAGCAGTACTTC.

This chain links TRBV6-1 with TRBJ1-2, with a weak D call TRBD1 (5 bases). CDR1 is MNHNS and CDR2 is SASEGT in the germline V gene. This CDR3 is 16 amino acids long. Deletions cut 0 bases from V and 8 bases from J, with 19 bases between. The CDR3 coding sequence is TGTGCCAGCAGTGAAGCGGGGCAGGCTACACCTATGGGCTACACCTTC. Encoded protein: CASSEAGQATPMGYTF.

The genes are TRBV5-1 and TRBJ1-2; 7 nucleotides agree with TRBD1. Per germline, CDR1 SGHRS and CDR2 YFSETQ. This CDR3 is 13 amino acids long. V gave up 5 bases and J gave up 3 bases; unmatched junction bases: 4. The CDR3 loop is CASRRDRDYGYTF. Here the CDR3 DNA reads TGCGCCAGCAGACGAGACAGGGACTATGGCTACACCTTC.

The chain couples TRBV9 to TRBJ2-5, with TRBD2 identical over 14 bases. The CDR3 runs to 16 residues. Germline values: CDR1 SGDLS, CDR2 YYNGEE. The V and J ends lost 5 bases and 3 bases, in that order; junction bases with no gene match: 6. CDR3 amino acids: CASSRRLAGGEETQYF. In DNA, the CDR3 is TGTGCCAGCAGTCGTCGACTAGCGGGGGGGGAAGAGACCCAGTACTTC.

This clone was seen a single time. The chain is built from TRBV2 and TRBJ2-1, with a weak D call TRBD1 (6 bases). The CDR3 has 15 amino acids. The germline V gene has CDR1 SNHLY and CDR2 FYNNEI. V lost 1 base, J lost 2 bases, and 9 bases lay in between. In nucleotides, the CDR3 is TGTGCCAGCAGTGAAGTGAAGGGGGCCTACAATGAGCAGTTCTTC. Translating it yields CASSEVKGAYNEQFF.

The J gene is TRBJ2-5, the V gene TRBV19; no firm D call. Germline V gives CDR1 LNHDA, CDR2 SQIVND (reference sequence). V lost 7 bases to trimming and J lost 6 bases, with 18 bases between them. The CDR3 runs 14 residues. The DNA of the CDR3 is TGTGCCAGTACTGATTCACCCGCACAAAAGACCCAGTACTTC. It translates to CASTDSPAQKTQYF.

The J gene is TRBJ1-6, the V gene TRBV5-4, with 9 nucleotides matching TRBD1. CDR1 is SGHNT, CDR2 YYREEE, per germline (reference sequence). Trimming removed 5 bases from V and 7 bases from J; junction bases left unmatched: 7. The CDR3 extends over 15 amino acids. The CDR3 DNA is TGTGCCAGCAGGAGAAGGACAGGGGAGAATTCACCCCTCCACTTT. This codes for CASRRRTGENSPLHF.

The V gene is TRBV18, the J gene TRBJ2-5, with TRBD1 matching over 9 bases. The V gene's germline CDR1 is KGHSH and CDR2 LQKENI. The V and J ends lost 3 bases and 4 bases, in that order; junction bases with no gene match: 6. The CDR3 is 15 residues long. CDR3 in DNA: TGTGCCAGCTCACCTACTCGGACAGGGGCAGAGACCCAGTACTTC. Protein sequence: CASSPTRTGAETQYF.

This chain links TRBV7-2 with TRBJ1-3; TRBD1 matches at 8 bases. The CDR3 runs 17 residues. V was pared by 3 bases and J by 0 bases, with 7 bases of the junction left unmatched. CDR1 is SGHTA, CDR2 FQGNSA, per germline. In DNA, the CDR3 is TGTGCCAGCAGCTTTAGAGGACAGGGCTACTCTGGAAACACCATATATTTT. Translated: CASSFRGQGYSGNTIYF.

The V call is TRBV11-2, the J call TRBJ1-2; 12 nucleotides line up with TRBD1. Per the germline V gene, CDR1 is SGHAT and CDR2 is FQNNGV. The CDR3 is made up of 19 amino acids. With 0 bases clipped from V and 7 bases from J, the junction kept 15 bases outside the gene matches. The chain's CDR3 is CASSLDTWGQGAETFGYTF. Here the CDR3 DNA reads TGTGCCAGCAGCTTAGATACCTGGGGACAGGGGGCGGAAACGTTTGGCTACACCTTC.

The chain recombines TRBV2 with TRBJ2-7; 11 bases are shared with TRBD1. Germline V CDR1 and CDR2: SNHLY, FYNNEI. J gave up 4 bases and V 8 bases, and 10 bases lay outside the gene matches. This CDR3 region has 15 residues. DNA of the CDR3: TGTGCCAGCGGGTCGTCGGGACAGGGGGTTTACGAGCAGTACTTC. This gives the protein CASGSSGQGVYEQYF.

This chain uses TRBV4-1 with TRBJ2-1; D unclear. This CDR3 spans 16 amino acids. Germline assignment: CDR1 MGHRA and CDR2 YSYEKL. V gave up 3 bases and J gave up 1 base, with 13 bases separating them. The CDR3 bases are TGCGCCAGCAGCCAGCTAGTGAGGCCTTCCTACAATGAGCAGTTCTTC. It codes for CASSQLVRPSYNEQFF.

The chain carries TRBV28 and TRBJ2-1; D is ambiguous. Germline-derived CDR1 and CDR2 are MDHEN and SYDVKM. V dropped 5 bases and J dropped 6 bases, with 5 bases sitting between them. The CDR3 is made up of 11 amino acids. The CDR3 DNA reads TGTGCCAGCAGTCCACTCAATGAGCAGTTCTTC. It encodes CASSPLNEQFF. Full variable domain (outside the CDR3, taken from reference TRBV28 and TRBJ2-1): DVKVTQSSRYLVKRTGEKVFLECVQDMDHENMFWYRQDPGLGLRLIYFSYDVKMKEKGDIPEGYSVSREKKERFSLILESASTNQTSMYLCASSPLNEQFFGPGTRLTVL.